The rows below give T cell receptor beta chains drawn from one sample of a study of PD-L1 blockade in urothelial cancer. Method: immunoSEQ multiplex PCR; TCRdb's copy keeps in-frame clones and lacks some. This sample has about 37,000 clones, with nearly 85% found just once. This specimen was PBMCs, taken around atezolizumab (anti-PD-L1) treatment. The receptors derive from a man aged 55 to 69 with urothelial cancer. The CDR3 runs from the conserved cysteine through the conserved F or W. D genes are given only for firm matches. Some rows mark clone size as missing; the rest say once, few, many or name a class of expanded clone.

. | TRBJ2-5 | TRBV19 | TRBD1 | TGTGCCAGTAGTATCCTCCCGGGACAGGGGGAGACCCAGTACTTC | CASSILPGQGETQYF
. | TRBJ2-3 | TRBV5-4 | TRBD2 | TGTGCCAGCAGCTGGAACCTTGCGGGGGGCACAGATACGCAGTATTTT | CASSWNLAGGTDTQYF
few | TRBJ1-3 | TRBV28 | . | TGTGCCAGCAGTTTTGGTCAGGGAGGAAACACCATATATTTT | CASSFGQGGNTIYF
. | TRBJ2-2 | TRBV5-1 | . | TGCGCCAGCAGCTTGGCAGGGAACGCGAACACCGGGGAGCTGTTTTTT | CASSLAGNANTGELFF
. | TRBJ2-2 | TRBV6-5 | TRBD1 | TGTGCCAGCAGCCGACAGGGGGGTAACGGGGAGCTGTTTTTT | CASSRQGGNGELFF
. | TRBJ2-6 | TRBV7-6 | TRBD1 | TGTGCCAGCAGCGCGACAGGGCCTTCTGGGGCCAACGTCCTGACTTTC | CASSATGPSGANVLTF
. | TRBJ1-6 | TRBV10-3 | . | TGTGCCATCAGTCCCCAGGGCGCGAATTCACCCCTCCACTTT | CAISPQGANSPLHF
. | TRBJ1-2 | TRBV29-1 | . | TGCAGCGCTGGAGACTATCGGGGCTACACCTTC | CSAGDYRGYTF
. | TRBJ2-3 | TRBV5-1 | TRBD1 | TGCGCCAGCAGCTTGGGAAGGGGGCTTAGCACAGATACGCAGTATTTT | CASSLGRGLSTDTQYF
. | TRBJ2-3 | TRBV5-1 | . | TGCGCCAGCCTCAGGGGCGGGAGCACAGATACGCAGTATTTT | CASLRGGSTDTQYF
. | TRBJ2-7 | TRBV14 | . | TGTGCCAGCAGGCGTACAGGGAGTGTCCACGAGCAGTACTTC | CASRRTGSVHEQYF
. | TRBJ2-6 | TRBV11-2 | TRBD1 | TGTGCCAGCAGCTCATCCAGGACAGGGGGCATCTCTGGGGCCAACGTCCTGACTTTC | CASSSSRTGGISGANVLTF
. | TRBJ2-1 | TRBV6-5 | . | TGTGCCAGCAGTTACTCTTGGGCGTACAATGAGCAGTTCTTC | CASSYSWAYNEQFF
. | TRBJ2-5 | TRBV7-2 | TRBD2 | TGTGCCAGCAGCAATCCGGGACTAGGGGGAGGTCAGACCCAGTACTTC | CASSNPGLGGGQTQYF
. | TRBJ2-7 | TRBV7-3 | TRBD2 | TGTGCCAGCAGCTTAAGAGGTGGAGTGGCGGGAGGGCCTGGATACGAGCAGTACTTC | CASSLRGGVAGGPGYEQYF
. | TRBJ2-1 | TRBV7-7 | . | TGTGCTAGCAGCCGCACCACGTCAGGCAATGAGCAGTTCTTC | CASSRTTSGNEQFF
. | TRBJ2-5 | TRBV11-2 | TRBD2 | TGTGCCAGCAGCTTAGATGCAGCTAGCGGGAGGGAGACCCAGTACTTC | CASSLDAASGRETQYF
. | TRBJ2-5 | TRBV7-3 | TRBD2 | TGTGCCAGCAGCCCTTCTGGGACTAGCGGGAGTGAGACCCAGTACTTC | CASSPSGTSGSETQYF
once | TRBJ2-1 | TRBV14 | TRBD1 | TGTGCCAGCAGCCAACAAGGGGGCCCCCTACAGAATGAGCAGTTCTTC | CASSQQGGPLQNEQFF
. | TRBJ2-7 | TRBV11-2 | TRBD2 | TGTGCCAGCAGCTTAGGCCCCCTAGCGGGACGACCCTACGAGCAGTACTTC | CASSLGPLAGRPYEQYF
. | TRBJ1-1 | TRBV4-2 | . | TGTGCCAGCAGCGAACGGGGGTACACTGAAGCTTTCTTT | CASSERGYTEAFF
. | TRBJ2-1 | TRBV19 | TRBD2 | TGTGCCAGTGGGACTAGCGGGAGAATCTATGAGCAGTTCTTC | CASGTSGRIYEQFF
. | TRBJ2-5 | TRBV28 | . | TGTGCCAGCAGCCTAGGGACAGGGTATGCGGGAGGGACCCAGTACTTC | CASSLGTGYAGGTQYF
. | TRBJ2-5 | TRBV5-1 | . | TGCGCCAGCAGCTCAACAGGGACGGATCAAGAGACCCAGTACTTC | CASSSTGTDQETQYF
. | TRBJ1-5 | TRBV5-1 | TRBD1 | TGCGCCAGCAGCGTAGGGGGCGTAGGACAGCCCCAGCATTTT | CASSVGGVGQPQHF
. | TRBJ2-1 | TRBV5-4 | TRBD2 | TGTGCCAGCAGCTATGGGGGAGCGGGAGATTACTACAATGAGCAGTTCTTC | CASSYGGAGDYYNEQFF
. | TRBJ1-1 | TRBV10-1 | TRBD1 | TGCGCCAGCAGTGTCACCGGGACAGGGGGCCGTACTGGAGCTTTCTTT | CASSVTGTGGRTGAFF
. | TRBJ2-7 | TRBV5-1 | . | TGCGCCAGCAGCTGGGGAGGTGGGATGACCTACGAGCAGTACTTC | CASSWGGGMTYEQYF
. | TRBJ2-1 | TRBV14 | . | TGTGCCAGCAGCCGCCTTAGCAGCTCCTACAATGAGCAGTTCTTC | CASSRLSSSYNEQFF
. | TRBJ1-2 | TRBV6-1 | . | TGTGCCAGCAGCCTAGGGGACTATGGCTACACCTTC | CASSLGDYGYTF
. | TRBJ1-5 | TRBV20-1 | TRBD1 | TGCAGTGCAGGGGGCTCGCGCGCCAGGCATTTT | CSAGGSRARHF
. | TRBJ1-2 | TRBV5-1 | TRBD1 | TGCGCCAGCAGACGGGGACAGGAGTATGGCTACACCTTC | CASRRGQEYGYTF
. | TRBJ2-1 | TRBV28 | TRBD2 | TGTGCCAGCAGTTTATTTGGGGGAGGGCCCTACAATGAGCAGTTCTTC | CASSLFGGGPYNEQFF
. | TRBJ1-3 | TRBV2 | . | TGTGCCAGCAGTCTTAAGACAGGAGGAAACACCATATATTTT | CASSLKTGGNTIYF
. | TRBJ2-2 | TRBV5-4 | TRBD1 | TGTGCCAGCAGCCCTACCCGGGACAGGGGAACCGGGGAGCTGTTTTTT | CASSPTRDRGTGELFF
once | TRBJ2-1 | TRBV7-6 | TRBD2 | TGTGCCAGCAGCTCCGCAGCGGGAGGGTCCAATGAGCAGTTCTTC | CASSSAAGGSNEQFF
. | TRBJ2-7 | TRBV19 | . | TGTGCCACCACCTCCGGTCCCCCGGTTTACGAGCAGTACTTC | CATTSGPPVYEQYF
. | TRBJ2-6 | TRBV2 | . | TGTGCCAGCACTATAGAAAGCTCTGGGGCCAACGTCCTGACTTTC | CASTIESSGANVLTF
. | TRBJ2-3 | TRBV5-1 | TRBD2 | TGCGCCAGCAGCTTGGAGGCTAGCGGGAGCACAGATACGCAGTATTTT | CASSLEASGSTDTQYF
few | TRBJ1-1 | TRBV29-1 | . | TGCAGCGTGGGTAACATGCGGGGCACTGAAGCTTTCTTT | CSVGNMRGTEAFF
. | TRBJ1-4 | TRBV7-6 | . | TGTGCCAGCAGCTATTCCTCCAGGGGAAATGAAAAACTGTTTTTT | CASSYSSRGNEKLFF
. | TRBJ1-4 | TRBV5-1 | . | TGCGCCAGCACGGACACAAGTGCAACTAATGAAAAACTGTTTTTT | CASTDTSATNEKLFF